This TCR beta chain appears in the sequencing data of a study of blood T cell repertoires in COVID-19. Study information: COVID-19 samples from acute and convalescent phases originated in the United States, Italy and Spain.

The CDR3 is 14 amino acids. V was cut by 0 bases and J by 5 bases, with 9 bases left in between. The germline gives CDR1 MNHEY, CDR2 SMNVEV (reference sequence). Original processing notes: Amplification of reference gene primers was used by the study to estimate nucleated cell counts. TCRdb's table, derived via immunoSEQ multiplex PCR, lists solely in-frame clones and lacks some. That table is the source of V, J and clone size, and D and trimming were worked out from the DNA. Of a few hundred thousand clones listed, about 90% are singletons. The TCR comes from a man in his forties or fifties with acute or convalescent COVID-19. The V gene is TRBV27, the J gene TRBJ2-3, with D perhaps TRBD2 (7 bases). The material sequenced was peripheral blood. CDR3: CASSLSRGGDTQYF. CDR3 nucleotide sequence: TGTGCCAGCAGTTTATCTAGGGGGGGAGATACGCAGTATTTT.